This T cell receptor beta chain stems from a study of cytomegalovirus exposure and HLA in healthy donors (dated by TCRdb to 2017 to 2019). Regarding the research as a whole: According to an earlier analysis of a few hundred of the donors, some 170 million T cells yielded 117 million unique TCR beta sequences and approximately 300 Gb of sequence data. The aim of the study was to test whether cataloging public T cell receptors could identify signatures of past pathogen exposure. Because of strong linkage in the cohort, roughly five DR-DQ haplotypes were treated as single units for association and clustering. In addition to the first cohort of hundreds of subjects, a separate validation cohort of 100 to 150 different subjects was used. Among some 410 genotyped donors of the cohort, an average of approximately 240,000 unique TCR beta nucleotide sequences were sequenced per donor, around a sixth of them non-productive. All discovery cohort repertoires had been generated using a single sequencing platform. A later analysis re-analyzed previously published TCR beta repertoires from 550 to 700 donors and added high-resolution HLA genotyping to study TCR occurrence patterns. Donor age, sex, ethnicity and CMV serostatus were compiled together with the repertoire data. Genome-wide SNP genotypes for about three fifths of the 666 donors were used in a later genetic analysis, which treated that subset as a discovery cohort. In the later analysis, no new phenotypic data were used to find candidate immune exposures; instead, reliance was placed on TCR beta sequences and their occurrence across donors. Roughly 290 gigabases of sequencing data and about 92 million unique TCR sequences made up an early release that covered 640 HLA-typed donors. The genetic ancestry cluster associated with self-reported Caucasian donors included about four fifths of the 398 genotyped donors. Typing coverage varied by locus: roughly 620-640 donors for A, B, C, DRB1 and DQB1; approximately 500 for DQA1; over 600 for DPA1; more than 450 for DPB1. To decide whether each TCR beta V gene segment behaved as functional or pseudogenic, an earlier analysis of some 570 of the donors relied on high-throughput TCR beta sequencing. The study profiled the T cell repertoires of some 610 subjects by immunosequencing and related them to cytomegalovirus serostatus. HLA typing included class I and class II loci at four-digit resolution. High-throughput TCR immunosequencing, statistical association of individual TCRs with disease status, and machine learning were combined to predict cytomegalovirus infection status.

Libraries came from the immunoSEQ multiplex PCR assay. For the multiplex PCR, a mixture combining 60 forward primers for TCR Vbeta segments and 13 reverse primers for TCR Jbeta segments was used. The CDR3 region of rearranged TCR beta genes was amplified from genomic DNA with a multiplex PCR assay. The amplified TCR beta libraries were sequenced on the Illumina HiSeq System as 87-base-pair reads. Regarding the original processing steps: In a later analysis, some 80 million unique TCR beta chains were counted across the 500 to 850 repertoires, and approximately 11 million of these chains were shared by at least two donors. Raw reads were error-corrected and collapsed into unique sequences by a nearest-neighbor algorithm in which closely related sequences were merged to remove PCR and sequencing errors. V, D and J gene segments were assigned by aligning CDR3 sequences to IMGT reference sequences. Each retained sequence needed at least a six-nucleotide match to both a V gene segment and a J gene segment. A rearrangement was called productive if the CDR3 had no stop codons and remained in frame with V and J, and every other rearrangement was called non-productive. CDR3 was defined by IMGT convention, running from the second conserved V-encoded cysteine to the conserved J-encoded phenylalanine. Sequences without an unambiguous match to a single V gene segment were excluded from the earlier analysis of a few hundred of the donors. An earlier analysis of around 600 of the donors classified V segments as functional when productive rearrangements were above 56.7% and as segregating when the standard deviation between donors was above 5%. A statistical classification framework was developed to diagnose cytomegalovirus status using the catalog of TCR beta chain sequences. In a later analysis, V and J genes were assigned by comparing TCR nucleotide sequences against IMGT/GENE-DB human TR gene sequences. In a later analysis, CDR3 sequences and most-parsimonious VDJ recombination scenarios were assigned using the TCRdist pipeline. In a later analysis, every TCR beta chain was defined by the combination of its CDR3 amino acid sequence and its V-gene family, and reads without a unique V-gene family were dropped. A later analysis removed 500 to 650 highly shared, low-generation-probability nucleotide sequences to deal with suspected cross-contamination and a sequencing artifact. In a later analysis, a clonal expansion index was calculated for each public chain from normalized within-repertoire ranks of inferred template counts. In a later analysis, generation probabilities were computed using a VDJ recombination model fitted to out-of-frame rearrangements, and the results were checked against IGoR. In a later analysis, TCR-TCR, TCR-HLA and TCR-CMV co-occurrence was scored with hypergeometric tests, and a repertoire-size bias correction was applied to TCR pairs. A later analysis estimated false discovery rates by permuting HLA or CMV assignments 20 times. In a later analysis, co-occurring TCRs were grouped with DBSCAN, and TCRdist sequence similarity was added when clustering was performed within HLA-allele-positive subsets. Co-occurrence clustering excluded repertoires with fewer than 30,000 or more than 120,000 public chains, plus five with anomalous nucleotide sharing. Sourced from immuneACCESS, this table was stored by TCRdb with only in-frame sequences that have V and J called. A share of the clones is absent; for the studies checked, an unresolved V gene accounts for under half, and the remainder has no known explanation. The DNA was the basis for D and trimming; V, J and clone size are from that table. The sample table lists about 160,000 clones, around 83% of them with a count of one. More than 2% of the sample is in the top ten clones.

In total, over 600 healthy bone marrow donors made up the cohort. At the time of sampling, all cohort members were nominally healthy, though unrecorded immune exposures were likely present. The donor tested CMV seropositive and was one of the 289 seropositive cohort members. Every donor gave a peripheral blood sample, and the peripheral blood mononuclear cells from that sample were used for TCR beta sequencing. Genomic DNA was extracted from the blood cell samples with the Qiagen DNeasy Blood Extraction Kit. The germline V gene gives CDR1 as SGHRS and CDR2 as YFSETQ. Cut back by 0 bases and 7 bases, the V and J ends lie 13 bases apart. The CDR3 holds 14 amino acids from the cysteine to the phenylalanine. Only CDR3 DNA is held: 42 bases, read in frame from base 1. With respect to this clone: No antigen is known for it. No much larger clone exists at a distance of one base, and base qualities are not known.

What the authors observed across the whole study: CMV serostatus was the only immune exposure information available for the cohort. Some IMGT-functional V segments, including TRBV6-2 and TRBV6-3, could not be distinguished by the 87-base-pair reads and were therefore excluded. In a later analysis, TCR association rates were found to vary across HLA loci, with the most associated TCRs seen for DRB1 alleles and the fewest for HLA-C alleles. Because HLA typing was unavailable for some donors at each locus, only the typed subset was used in association tests. A further reported finding was that TCR beta sequences accurately predicted the HLA-A and HLA-B alleles for most subjects in the first cohort. In a later genetic analysis, fewer N-insertions in productive TCRs were reported among donors in an Asian-associated ancestry cluster than the approximately 710-donor mean. Only TCR beta chains were sequenced in this cohort, and the absence of alpha or paired-chain data limited detectable features. Roughly uniform sequencing depth across donors was assumed in presence/absence analyses, although this assumption may not hold. Correlated functional status among segregating V segments might reflect linkage disequilibrium, but an unknown experimental factor could not be ruled out. A cluster of highly shared sequence variants was judged likely to represent a technical artifact of the sequencing pipeline. A later analysis found that HLA-associated TCR beta chains were more clonally expanded and had lower generation probabilities than equally common non-associated chains. Specific HLA alleles were associated with 15,000 to 20,000 TCR beta sequences at a false discovery rate of 0.05 in a later analysis. Broadly in line with IMGT annotations, most TCR beta V segments showed up in productive rearrangements about 87% or about 30% of the time in an earlier analysis of several hundred of the donors. When HLA alleles, especially DR and DQ, strongly co-occurred, TCR associations were difficult to assign to individual alleles. Because counts were too low, roughly 17 rarely observed V segments, including chromosome 9 orphons, were left out of the earlier analysis of about 620 of the donors. In both the original and validation cohorts, the classifier was reported to diagnose cytomegalovirus status with high specificity and sensitivity. In vitro tests confirmed that a few of the cytomegalovirus-associated TCR beta chains recognize cytomegalovirus antigens. In a later analysis, several top co-occurrence clusters were reported to appear linked to parvovirus B19, influenza, CMV and Epstein-Barr virus. The study listed approximately 150 TCR beta chains as associated with cytomegalovirus. A later genetic analysis associated a missense DCLRE1C variant with V-gene and J-gene trimming of TCR beta chains, and an independent cohort replicated the association. According to the authors, the approach could potentially be generalized to other disease states and immunological phenotypes. Most CMV-associated TCR beta chains appeared to be HLA-restricted in a later analysis, and the HLA associations seemed to be driven largely by CMV exposure. Most TCR sequences were seen in very few donors, while some public TCRs were found in many individuals.

The chain is assembled from TRBV5-1 and TRBJ1-1; the best D guess is TRBD1, with 6 bases matching. The receptor was isolated from a man aged 18-30 years in good health and CMV-seropositive. Material for sequencing was PBMCs. The CDR3 region reads CASSLVGGIGEAFF. At the DNA level, the sequence is TGCGCCAGCAGCTTGGTAGGGGGAATAGGTGAAGCTTTCTTT.